These T cell receptor beta chains were read from a single sample in a study of blood T cell repertoires in COVID-19. Repertoires were generated with immunoSEQ multiplex PCR, while TCRdb's copy carries only in-frame clones and drops some. The sample holds approximately 30,000 clones, nearly 95% seen once. Sequenced sample: peripheral blood. These receptors were obtained from a human donor in a cohort sampled during active COVID-19. The CDR3 runs from the conserved cysteine through the conserved F or W. Each record gives: J gene, D gene, clone size, V gene, CDR3 protein, CDR3 DNA. A D gene is named only where the DNA matches it firmly. Not every row has a clone size; where given, it reads once, few, many or a size class.

>TRBJ2-3|.|.|TRBV7-2
CASSLELAPDTQYF
TGTGCCAGCAGCTTAGAACTAGCTCCAGATACGCAGTATTTT
>TRBJ2-1|.|.|TRBV7-9
CASSLIYEQFF
TGTGCCAGCAGCTTAATATATGAGCAGTTCTTC
>TRBJ1-6|.|.|TRBV5-1
CASSFHRDNSPLHF
TGCGCCAGCAGCTTCCACAGGGATAATTCACCCCTCCACTTT
>TRBJ1-1|.|.|TRBV7-9
CASSLGGRWENTEAFF
TGTGCCAGCAGCTTAGGGGGGAGGTGGGAAAACACTGAAGCTTTCTTT
>TRBJ2-1|.|.|TRBV5-6
CASSLAAGRLSYNEQFF
TGTGCCAGCAGCTTGGCCGCAGGGAGGCTCTCCTACAATGAGCAGTTCTTC
>TRBJ2-7|TRBD2|.|TRBV28
CASKDRGGNSYEQYF
TGTGCCAGCAAAGACCGCGGGGGGAACTCCTACGAGCAGTACTTC
>TRBJ2-1|TRBD2|few|TRBV15
CATSSLEGTSGFYNEQFF
TGTGCCACCAGCAGCCTAGAGGGGACTAGCGGATTCTACAATGAGCAGTTCTTC
>TRBJ2-7|TRBD1|.|TRBV14
CASSQGMDREYEQYF
TGTGCCAGCAGCCAAGGGATGGACAGGGAATACGAGCAGTACTTC
>TRBJ2-7|.|few|TRBV19
CASSIAEGSYEQYF
TGTGCCAGTAGTATAGCGGAGGGCTCCTACGAGCAGTACTTC
>TRBJ1-1|.|.|TRBV28
CASSFVGRGSVNTEAFF
TGTGCCAGCAGTTTCGTGGGCAGGGGCAGTGTTAACACTGAAGCTTTCTTT
>TRBJ2-2|.|.|TRBV19
CASRYRDANTGELFF
TGTGCCAGTCGTTACAGGGATGCGAACACCGGGGAGCTGTTTTTT
>TRBJ2-1|TRBD2|.|TRBV27
CASSVSGGPPNEQFF
TGTGCCAGCAGTGTTAGCGGGGGGCCCCCTAATGAGCAGTTCTTC
>TRBJ2-1|TRBD2|.|TRBV23-1
CASRTSGRSSYNEQFF
TGCGCCAGCCGAACTAGCGGGAGGAGCTCCTACAATGAGCAGTTCTTC
>TRBJ2-7|.|.|TRBV3-1/TRBV3-2
CASSQGPRLNEQYF
TGTGCCAGCAGCCAGGGGCCCCGACTCAACGAGCAGTACTTC